Each of the 20 T cell receptor beta chains below was sequenced from the same sample in a study of OX40 agonist ivuxolimab in advanced cancers. Generated by immunoSEQ multiplex PCR, the TCRdb table keeps only in-frame clones and is missing some. This table holds tens of thousands of clones, approximately 84% found once. The sequencing used CD4+ or CD8+ T cells sorted from blood, collected in a trial of the OX40 agonist ivuxolimab. These receptors originate from an adult with an advanced solid tumor such as melanoma, head and neck, liver or kidney cancer.

The chain has TRBV5-4 and TRBJ2-2; D gene uncertain. Trimming cost V 5 bases and J 1 base, with 6 bases left between them. The length of the CDR3 is 13 residues. The germline V gene encodes CDR1 SGHNT and CDR2 YYREEE (reference sequence). CDR3 nucleotides: TGTGCCAGCAGAATGGGGAACACCGGGGAGCTGTTTTTT. Residues: CASRMGNTGELFF.

The chain uses TRBV7-2 and TRBJ1-3; D might be TRBD1 (6 bases). Trimming removed 7 bases from V and 1 base from J, with 14 bases in between. The CDR3 consists of 15 residues. Germline assignment: CDR1 SGHTA and CDR2 FQGNSA. CDR3 protein: CASTDNQGSGNTIYF. CDR3 DNA sequence: TGTGCCAGCACCGATAATCAGGGGTCTGGAAACACCATATATTTT. Full variable domain (missing parts from reference TRBV7-2 and TRBJ1-3): GAGVSQSPSNKVTEKGKDVELRCDPISGHTALYWYRQSLGQGLEFLIYFQGNSAPDKSGLPSDRFSAERTGGSVSTLTIQRTQQEDSAVYLCASTDNQGSGNTIYFGEGSWLTVV.

This rearrangement joins TRBV5-6 to TRBJ2-7; D unresolved. Germline assignment: CDR1 SGHDT and CDR2 YYEEEE. V was cut by 4 bases and J by 6 bases, with 8 bases left in between. The CDR3 is 11 residues long. The CDR3 coding sequence is TGTGCCAGCAGCACCGGACCCGAGCAGTACTTC. It yields the protein CASSTGPEQYF. Together with reference TRBV5-6 and TRBJ2-7, the CDR3 gives the full variable domain: DAGVTQSPTHLIKTRGQQVTLRCSPKSGHDTVSWYQQALGQGPQFIFQYYEEEERQRGNFPDRFSGHQFPNYSSELNVNALLLGDSALYLCASSTGPEQYFGPGTRLTVT.

The chain combines TRBV5-1 with TRBJ1-3; D is unresolved. The V gene lost 0 bases and the J gene lost 2 bases, with 6 bases spanning the gap. The CDR3 is made up of 14 amino acids. Germline CDR1 SGHRS, CDR2 YFSETQ. CDR3 residues: CASSLGLPGNTIYF. The DNA of the CDR3 is TGCGCCAGCAGCTTGGGACTCCCTGGAAACACCATATATTTT.

In its sample, this clone was seen once. The chain recombines TRBV11-3 with TRBJ2-2; D remains unclear. The V gene's germline CDR1 is SGHNT and CDR2 YENEEA. The CDR3 contains 12 residues. V dropped 1 base and J dropped 6 bases, with 3 bases sitting between them. CDR3 DNA: TGTGCCAGCAGCTTAGGGCCCGGGGAGCTGTTTTTT. This sequence encodes CASSLGPGELFF.

The chain employs TRBV29-1 and TRBJ1-1; perhaps TRBD1 as D (5 bases). Trimming cost V 4 bases and J 0 bases, with 9 bases left between them. This CDR3 is built from 13 residues. Germline V CDR1 and CDR2: SQVTM, ANQGSEA. CDR3 amino acids: CSVGRGMNTEAFF. CDR3 nucleotide sequence: TGCAGCGTTGGAAGGGGCATGAACACTGAAGCTTTCTTT.

This clone was counted once. It differs at one base from a far larger clone, so likely a read error. This CDR3 is also generated by other DNA sequences in the sample. This chain connects TRBV2 to TRBJ2-7; D is undetermined. Trimming took off 3 bases at V and 4 bases at J, with 1 base between the two ends. There are 10 residues in the CDR3. Germline CDR1 and CDR2: SNHLY and FYNNEI. For the CDR3, the DNA is TGTGCCAGCAGTGAGTACGAGCAGTACTTC. The encoded protein is CASSEYEQYF.

This chain uses TRBV9 with TRBJ2-1; perhaps TRBD2 as D (6 bases). The CDR3 runs 14 residues. CDR1 is SGDLS, CDR2 YYNGEE, per germline. The ends were cut back, 4 bases at V and 7 bases at J, with 15 bases in the middle. CDR3: CASSPWGGINEQFF. As DNA, the CDR3 is TGTGCCAGCAGCCCTTGGGGCGGGATAAATGAGCAGTTCTTC.

This chain links TRBV7-3 with TRBJ2-2; D gene unclear. The germline V and J ends were trimmed by 5 bases and 0 bases, with 13 bases remaining between them. CDR1 and CDR2 (germline): SGHTA, FQGTGA. The CDR3 is 16 amino acids. CDR3 sequence (DNA): TGTGCCAGCAGCGCCCAGACGCCGGCGAACACCGGGGAGCTGTTTTTT. It is translated as CASSAQTPANTGELFF.

This chain joins TRBV11-3 and TRBJ1-2, with D possibly matching TRBD1 (5 bases). Trimming left V 3 bases short and J 7 bases short, with 18 bases between. CDR3 length: 15 amino acids. Germline V CDR1 and CDR2: SGHNT, YENEEA. DNA for the CDR3: TGTGCCAGCAGCTTGGGATCTGGGGCGGAAACTGGCTACACCTTC. Protein product: CASSLGSGAETGYTF.

This clone was counted a single time. The rearrangement uses TRBV2 and TRBJ2-1, with D maybe TRBD2 (6 bases). The CDR3 has 19 residues. Trimming shortened V by 10 bases and J by 4 bases, and 32 bases separated the two germline ends. CDR1 is SNHLY, CDR2 FYNNEI, per germline. The CDR3 protein is CAITPGLPHSGPDYNEQFF. The CDR3 nucleotides read TGTGCCATCACCCCGGGACTCCCCCATTCAGGGCCAGATTACAATGAGCAGTTCTTC.

The chain carries TRBV19 and TRBJ2-5, with TRBD1 matching 10 bases. The ends lost 4 bases at V and 5 bases at J; junction bases unmatched: 10. CDR3 length equals 16 residues. The germline V gene encodes CDR1 LNHDA and CDR2 SQIVND (reference sequence). CDR3 sequence: CASSTPGTGALETQYF. CDR3 DNA sequence: TGTGCCAGTAGTACCCCCGGGACAGGGGCGTTGGAGACCCAGTACTTC.

The chain combines TRBV18 with TRBJ2-1; 8 nucleotides agree with TRBD2. The CDR3 spans 15 residues. The germline V gene has CDR1 KGHSH and CDR2 LQKENI. V was pared by 6 bases and J by 5 bases, with 9 bases of the junction left unmatched. Here the CDR3 DNA reads TGTGCCAGCTCGTATCCGGGACTAGGCCACAATGAGCAGTTCTTC. The encoded protein is CASSYPGLGHNEQFF. The variable domain in full, completed from reference TRBV18 and TRBJ2-1, reads NAGVMQNPRHLVRRRGQEARLRCSPMKGHSHVYWYRQLPEEGLKFMVYLQKENIIDESGMPKERFSAEFPKEGPSILRIQQVVRGDSAAYFCASSYPGLGHNEQFFGPGTRLTVL.

This clone was counted only a few times. This chain uses TRBV5-1 with TRBJ1-5; TRBD1 is a possible D gene (5 bases). Looked up from germline, CDR1 is SGHRS and CDR2 is YFSETQ. Trimming pared 5 bases from V and 0 bases from J, leaving 12 bases between. The CDR3 contains 15 residues. CDR3 region: CASSPQGLSNQPQHF. CDR3 in DNA: TGCGCCAGCAGTCCCCAGGGACTTAGCAATCAGCCCCAGCATTTT.

This clone was seen a single time. The chain employs TRBV28 and TRBJ1-2; no clear D gene. The CDR3 has 13 amino acids. V was clipped by 3 bases and J by 4 bases, with 9 bases between them. Germline V gene data show CDR1 as MDHEN and CDR2 as SYDVKM. CDR3 sequence (DNA): TGTGCCAGCAGTTTCGGCCAGGTCTATGGCTACACCTTC. It codes for CASSFGQVYGYTF.

The chain recombines TRBV5-1 with TRBJ1-1; maybe TRBD1 (5 bases). Germline V gene lookup returns CDR1 SGHRS and CDR2 YFSETQ. There are 15 residues in the CDR3. V was shortened by 5 bases and J by 1 base, with 15 bases between the two germline ends. The CDR3 DNA sequence: TGCGCCAGCAGACCACCGGGACTTTCGAACACTGAAGCTTTCTTT. Translated: CASRPPGLSNTEAFF.

This clone was detected only a few times. The chain joins TRBV9 to TRBJ2-1, with 9 bases matching TRBD1. The CDR3 is 16 amino acids. Trimming removed 4 bases from V and 1 base from J; junction bases left unmatched: 6. Germline assignment: CDR1 SGDLS and CDR2 YYNGEE. CDR3 loop: CASSFSTGGSYNEQFF. DNA for the CDR3: TGTGCCAGCAGCTTCTCGACAGGGGGATCCTACAATGAGCAGTTCTTC.

The chain uses TRBV6-5 and TRBJ1-2; tentative D call: TRBD1 (5 bases). CDR3 size: 13 residues. Per the germline V gene, CDR1 is MNHEY and CDR2 is SVGAGI. Trimming left V 5 bases short and J 4 bases short, with 11 bases between. For the CDR3, the DNA is TGTGCCAGCAGTAAGTCAGGGATCTATGGCTACACCTTC. Encoded protein: CASSKSGIYGYTF.

V usage is TRBV11-2 and J usage is TRBJ1-1, with D perhaps matching TRBD1 (6 bases). This CDR3 region has 17 residues. V was cut by 0 bases and J by 1 base, with 15 bases left in between. Germline-derived CDR1 and CDR2 are SGHAT and FQNNGV. CDR3 residues: CASSLDWSKGENTEAFF. As DNA, the CDR3 is TGTGCCAGCAGCTTAGATTGGAGTAAGGGGGAGAACACTGAAGCTTTCTTT. Filled out from reference TRBV11-2 and TRBJ1-1, the complete variable domain reads EAGVAQSPRYKIIEKRQSVAFWCNPISGHATLYWYQQILGQGPKLLIQFQNNGVVDDSQLPKDRFSAERLKGVDSTLKIQPAKLEDSAVYLCASSLDWSKGENTEAFFGQGTRLTVV.

The CDR3 is CASSSSRGYEQYF. Written as DNA, the CDR3 is TGCGCCAGCAGCTCCAGCAGGGGCTACGAGCAGTACTTC. This sequence joins TRBV5-1 and TRBJ2-7; a possible D gene is TRBD1 (6 bases). With 3 bases removed from V and 3 bases from J, the gap between germline ends came to 10 bases. The length of the CDR3 is 13 residues. Germline V gene lookup returns CDR1 SGHRS and CDR2 YFSETQ.